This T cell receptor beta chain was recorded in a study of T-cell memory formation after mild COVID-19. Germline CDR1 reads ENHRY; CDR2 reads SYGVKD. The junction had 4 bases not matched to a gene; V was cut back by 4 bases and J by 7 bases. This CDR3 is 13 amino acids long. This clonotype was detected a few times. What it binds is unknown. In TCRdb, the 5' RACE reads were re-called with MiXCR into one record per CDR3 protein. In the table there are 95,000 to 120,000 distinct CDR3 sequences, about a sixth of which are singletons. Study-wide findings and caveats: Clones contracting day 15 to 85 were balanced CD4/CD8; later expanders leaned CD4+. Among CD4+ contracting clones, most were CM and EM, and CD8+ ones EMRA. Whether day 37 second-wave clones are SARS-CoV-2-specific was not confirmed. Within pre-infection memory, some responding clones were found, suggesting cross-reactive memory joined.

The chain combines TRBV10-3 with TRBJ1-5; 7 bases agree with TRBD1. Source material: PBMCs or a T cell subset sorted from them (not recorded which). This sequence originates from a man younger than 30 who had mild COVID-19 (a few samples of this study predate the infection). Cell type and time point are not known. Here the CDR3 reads CAISAGGGQPQHF. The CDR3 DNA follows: TGTGCCATCAGTGCAGGAGGGGGCCAGCCCCAGCATTTT.